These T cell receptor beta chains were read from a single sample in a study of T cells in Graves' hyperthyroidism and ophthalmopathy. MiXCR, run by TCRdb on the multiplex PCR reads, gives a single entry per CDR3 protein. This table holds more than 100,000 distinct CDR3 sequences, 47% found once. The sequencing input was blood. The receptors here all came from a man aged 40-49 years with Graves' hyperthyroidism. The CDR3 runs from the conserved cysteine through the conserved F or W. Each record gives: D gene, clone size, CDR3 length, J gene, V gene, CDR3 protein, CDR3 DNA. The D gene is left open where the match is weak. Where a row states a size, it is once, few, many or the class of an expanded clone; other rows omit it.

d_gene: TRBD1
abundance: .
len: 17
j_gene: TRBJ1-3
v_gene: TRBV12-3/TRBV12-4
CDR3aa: CASSLTGGSHAGNTIYF
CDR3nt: TGTGCCAGCAGTTTGACAGGGGGCTCGCATGCTGGAAACACCATATATTTT

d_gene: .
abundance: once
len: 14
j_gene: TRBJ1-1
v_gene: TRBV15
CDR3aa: CATSSLRGSTEAFF
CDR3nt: TGTGCCACCAGCAGCTTACGGGGAAGCACTGAAGCTTTCTTT

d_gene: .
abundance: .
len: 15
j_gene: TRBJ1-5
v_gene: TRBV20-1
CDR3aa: CSARKQGGSNQPQHF
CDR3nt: TGCAGTGCTAGAAAGCAGGGAGGTAGCAATCAGCCCCAGCATTTT

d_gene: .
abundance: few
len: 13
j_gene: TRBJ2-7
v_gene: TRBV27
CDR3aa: CASSLLGGYEQYF
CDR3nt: TGTGCCAGCAGTTTATTGGGTGGCTACGAGCAGTACTTC

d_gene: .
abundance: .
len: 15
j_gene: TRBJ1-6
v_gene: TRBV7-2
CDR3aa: CASSREGGGNSPLHF
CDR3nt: TGTGCTAGCAGTCGAGAAGGGGGGGGGAATTCACCCCTCCACTTT

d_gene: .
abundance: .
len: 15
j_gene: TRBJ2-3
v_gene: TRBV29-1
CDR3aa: CSANMQGRQLDEQYF
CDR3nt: TGCAGCGCCAACATGCAAGGTAGACAATTGGATGAGCAGTATTTT

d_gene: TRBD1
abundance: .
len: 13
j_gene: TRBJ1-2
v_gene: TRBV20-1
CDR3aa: CSARDRPNYGYTF
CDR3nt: TGCAGTGCTAGGGACAGGCCAAACTATGGCTACACCTTC

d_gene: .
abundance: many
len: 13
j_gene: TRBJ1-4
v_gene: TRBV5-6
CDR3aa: CASSWWENEKLFF
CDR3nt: TGTGCCAGCAGCTGGTGGGAGAATGAAAAACTGTTTTTT

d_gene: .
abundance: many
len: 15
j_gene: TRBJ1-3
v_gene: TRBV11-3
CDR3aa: CASSSGLYSGNTIYF
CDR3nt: TGTGCCAGCAGCTCAGGACTCTACTCTGGAAACACCATATATTTT

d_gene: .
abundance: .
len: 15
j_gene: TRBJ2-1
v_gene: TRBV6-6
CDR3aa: CASRGALGLYNEQFF
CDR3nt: TGTGCCAGCAGGGGCGCTTTGGGCCTCTACAATGAGCAGTTCTTC

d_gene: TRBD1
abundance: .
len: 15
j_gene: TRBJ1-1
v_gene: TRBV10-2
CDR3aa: CASRAGTGQNTEAFF
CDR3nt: TGCGCCAGCAGAGCCGGGACAGGGCAGAACACTGAAGCTTTCTTT

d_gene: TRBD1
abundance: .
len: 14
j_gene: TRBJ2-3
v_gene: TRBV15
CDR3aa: CATSRAGGVDTQYF
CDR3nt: TGTGCTACCAGCAGAGCAGGGGGCGTTGATACGCAGTATTTT

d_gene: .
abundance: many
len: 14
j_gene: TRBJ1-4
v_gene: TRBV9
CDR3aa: CASSPVGGNEKLFF
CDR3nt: TGTGCCAGCAGCCCGGTGGGGGGAAATGAAAAACTGTTTTTT

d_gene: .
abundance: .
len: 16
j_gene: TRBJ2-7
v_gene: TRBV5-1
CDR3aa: CASSFRGGTQLYEQYF
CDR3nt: TGCGCCAGCAGCTTCAGGGGAGGGACGCAGCTCTACGAGCAGTACTTC

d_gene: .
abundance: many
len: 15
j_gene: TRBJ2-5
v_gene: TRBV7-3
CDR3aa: CASSLSGARGETQYF
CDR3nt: TGTGCCAGCAGCTTATCAGGGGCGCGCGGGGAGACCCAGTACTTC

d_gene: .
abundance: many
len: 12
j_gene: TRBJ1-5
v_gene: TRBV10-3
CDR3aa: CAISELGQPQHF
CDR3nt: TGTGCCATCAGTGAACTAGGACAGCCCCAGCATTTT

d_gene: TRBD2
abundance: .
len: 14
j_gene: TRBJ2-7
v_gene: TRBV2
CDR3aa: CASRRVAGPYEQYF
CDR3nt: TGTGCCAGCAGAAGAGTAGCGGGACCCTACGAGCAGTACTTC

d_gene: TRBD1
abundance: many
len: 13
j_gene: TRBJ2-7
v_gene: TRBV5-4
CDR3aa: CASSRDRSYEQYF
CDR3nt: TGTGCCAGCAGCCGGGACAGGTCCTACGAGCAGTACTTC

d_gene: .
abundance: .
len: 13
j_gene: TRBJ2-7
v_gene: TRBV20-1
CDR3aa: CSASDRFYCEQYF
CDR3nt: TGCAGTGCTTCCGACAGATTCTACTGCGAGCAATACTTC

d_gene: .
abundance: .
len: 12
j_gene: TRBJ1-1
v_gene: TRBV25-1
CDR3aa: CASSNQGQEAFF
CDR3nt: TGTGCCAGCAGTAATCAGGGTCAGGAAGCTTTCTTT

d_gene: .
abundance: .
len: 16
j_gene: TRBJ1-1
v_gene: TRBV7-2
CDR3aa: CASSRESTNTGEGAFF
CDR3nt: TGTGCCAGCAGCCGAGAATCAACGAACACCGGGGAAGGTGCTTTCTTT

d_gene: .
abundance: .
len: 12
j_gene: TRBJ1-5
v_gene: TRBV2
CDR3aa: CASSDGYQPQHF
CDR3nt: TGTGCCAGCAGTGATGGGTATCAGCCCCAGCATTTT

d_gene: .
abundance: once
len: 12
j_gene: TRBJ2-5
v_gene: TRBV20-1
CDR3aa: CSASLREETQYF
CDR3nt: TGCAGTGCTTCCCTCAGGGAAGAGACCCAGTACTTC

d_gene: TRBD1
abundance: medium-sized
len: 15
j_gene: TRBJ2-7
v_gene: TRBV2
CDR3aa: CASRVTGGGRVEQYF
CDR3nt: TGTGCCAGCAGGGTGACAGGGGGCGGTAGGGTCGAGCAGTACTTC

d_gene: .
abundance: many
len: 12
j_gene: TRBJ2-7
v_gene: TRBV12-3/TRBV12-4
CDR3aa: CARGRSSYEQYF
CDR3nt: TGTGCCAGGGGAAGGTCCTCCTACGAGCAGTACTTC

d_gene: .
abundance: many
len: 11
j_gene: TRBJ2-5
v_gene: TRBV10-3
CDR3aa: CAISAEETQYF
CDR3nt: TGTGCCATCAGTGCCGAAGAGACCCAGTACTTC

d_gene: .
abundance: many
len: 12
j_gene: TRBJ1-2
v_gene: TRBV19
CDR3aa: CATRGTAYGYTF
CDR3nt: TGTGCCACTAGAGGGACGGCGTATGGCTACACCTTC

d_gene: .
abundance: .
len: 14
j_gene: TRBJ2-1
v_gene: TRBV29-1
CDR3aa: CSLRLGTQINEQFF
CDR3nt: TGCAGCTTGCGGCTGGGGACTCAGATCAATGAGCAGTTCTTC

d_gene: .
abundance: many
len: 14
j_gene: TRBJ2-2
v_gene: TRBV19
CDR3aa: CASMTVSRTGELFF
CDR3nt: TGTGCCAGTATGACAGTTTCCCGAACCGGGGAGCTGTTTTTT

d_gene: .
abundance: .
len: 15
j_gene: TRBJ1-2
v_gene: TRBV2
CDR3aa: CASSGAGPITHGYTF
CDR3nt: TGTGCCAGCAGTGGAGCGGGGCCGATCACACATGGCTACACCTTC

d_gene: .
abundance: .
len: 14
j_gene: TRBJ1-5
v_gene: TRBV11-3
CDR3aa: CASSLVGAGQPQHF
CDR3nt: TGTGCCAGCAGCTTAGTGGGGGCAGGCCAGCCCCAGCATTTT

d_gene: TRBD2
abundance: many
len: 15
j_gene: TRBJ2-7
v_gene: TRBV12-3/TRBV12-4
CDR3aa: CASSRGAGLSYEQYF
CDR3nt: TGTGCCAGCAGTAGAGGAGCGGGGCTTTCCTACGAGCAGTACTTC

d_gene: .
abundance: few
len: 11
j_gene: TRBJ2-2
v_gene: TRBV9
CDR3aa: CASSVAGELFF
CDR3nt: TGTGCCAGCAGCGTAGCCGGGGAGCTGTTTTTT

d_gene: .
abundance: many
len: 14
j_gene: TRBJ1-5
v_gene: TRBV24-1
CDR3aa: CATSDNRASQPQHF
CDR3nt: TGTGCCACCAGTGACAACAGGGCTTCACAGCCCCAGCATTTT

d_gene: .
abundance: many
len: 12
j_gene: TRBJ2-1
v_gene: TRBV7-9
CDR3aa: CASLGSLDGQFF
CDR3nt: TGTGCCAGTTTGGGGAGCCTAGACGGGCAGTTCTTC

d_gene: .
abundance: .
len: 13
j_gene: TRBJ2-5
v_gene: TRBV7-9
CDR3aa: CASSAGTPPAQYF
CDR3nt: TGTGCCAGCAGCGCAGGGACTCCCCCCGCCCAGTACTTC

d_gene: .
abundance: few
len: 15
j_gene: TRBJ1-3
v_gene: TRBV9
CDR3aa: CASSQDRSPGNTIYF
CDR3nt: TGTGCCAGCAGCCAAGACAGGTCCCCTGGAAACACCATATATTTT

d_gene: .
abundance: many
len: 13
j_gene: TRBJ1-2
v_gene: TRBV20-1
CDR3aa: CSLGAGEGYGYTF
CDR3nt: TGCAGCCTGGGGGCAGGGGAAGGCTATGGCTACACCTTC

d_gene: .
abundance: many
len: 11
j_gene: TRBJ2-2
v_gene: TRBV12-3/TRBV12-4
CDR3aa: CASSLRGELFF
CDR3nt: TGTGCCAGCAGTTTGAGGGGGGAGCTGTTTTTT

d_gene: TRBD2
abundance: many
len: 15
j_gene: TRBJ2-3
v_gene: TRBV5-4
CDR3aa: CASSPLAGLADTQYF
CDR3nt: TGTGCCAGCAGCCCTCTAGCGGGACTAGCAGATACGCAGTATTTT

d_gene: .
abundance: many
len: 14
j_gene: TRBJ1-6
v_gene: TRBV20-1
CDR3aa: CSARVSQGPSPLHF
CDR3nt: TGCAGTGCTAGAGTCTCGCAGGGACCTTCACCCCTCCACTTT